Below are 18 T cell receptor beta chains sequenced from a single sample in a study of T cell clones after liver transplantation. Libraries were prepared by immunoSEQ multiplex PCR; TCRdb keeps only in-frame clonotypes and omits some of them. The table includes 65,000 to 95,000 clones, over 70% detected once. The sequences come from CD4+ T cells from blood, collected before liver transplant. All receptors come from a human donor who received a liver transplant.

The chain couples TRBV27 to TRBJ1-5; D is undetermined. Germline loops: CDR1 MNHEY, CDR2 SMNVEV (reference sequence). The CDR3 length is 16 residues. Trimming took off 2 bases at V and 2 bases at J, with 13 bases between the two ends. The CDR3 sequence is CASSLGGSLGNQPQHF. The CDR3 nucleotides read TGTGCCAGCAGTTTAGGAGGGTCCCTTGGCAATCAGCCCCAGCATTTT.

V usage is TRBV18 and J usage is TRBJ2-7; possible D gene TRBD2, 5 bases. The germline V gene encodes CDR1 KGHSH and CDR2 LQKENI. V gave up 3 bases and J gave up 3 bases, with 9 bases separating them. CDR3 length: 13 amino acids. The CDR3 sequence is CASSPGLFYEQYF. The DNA for the CDR3 is TGTGCCAGCTCACCCGGACTGTTCTACGAGCAGTACTTC.

This clone was observed a single time. As DNA, the CDR3 is TGTGCCAGCAGCCGGACATCTGGGAGCACAGATACGCAGTATTTT. Amino acids: CASSRTSGSTDTQYF. The chain recombines TRBV5-4 with TRBJ2-3, with D possibly being TRBD1 (5 bases). The CDR3 totals 15 residues. The V end lost 4 bases, the J end lost 0 bases, and 12 bases lay between the germline ends. From germline, CDR1 is SGHNT and CDR2 YYREEE (reference sequence).

The rearrangement uses TRBV10-3 and TRBJ1-2; weak D call: TRBD1 (5 bases). The CDR3 has 14 amino acids. The germline CDR1 and CDR2 sequences are ENHRY and SYGVKD. Trimming pared 4 bases from V and 1 base from J, leaving 10 bases between. The DNA for the CDR3 is TGTGCCATCAGTGGGGGCCGTGATAACTATGGCTACACCTTC. This gives the protein CAISGGRDNYGYTF.

The V call is TRBV7-2, the J call TRBJ1-1, with TRBD1 identical over 7 bases. CDR1 and CDR2 (germline): SGHTA, FQGNSA. V lost 5 bases and J lost 3; bases outside the gene matches: 6. The CDR3 covers 14 residues. This CDR3 reads CASSPTGYDTEAFF. DNA of the CDR3: TGTGCCAGCAGCCCGACAGGGTATGACACTGAAGCTTTCTTT.

In its sample, this clone was seen once. The gene calls are TRBV7-2 and TRBJ1-2; possibly TRBD1 for D (5 bases). This CDR3 spans 15 amino acids. The ends were cut back, 2 bases at V and 4 bases at J, with 14 bases in the middle. Germline CDR1 reads SGHTA; CDR2 reads FQGNSA. The CDR3 spells CASSLRGGGTYGYTF. The CDR3 region has the DNA TGTGCCAGCAGCTTAAGGGGTGGAGGAACCTATGGCTACACCTTC. The whole variable domain, filled in from reference TRBV7-2 and TRBJ1-2, reads GAGVSQSPSNKVTEKGKDVELRCDPISGHTALYWYRQSLGQGLEFLIYFQGNSAPDKSGLPSDRFSAERTGGSVSTLTIQRTQQEDSAVYLCASSLRGGGTYGYTFGSGTRLTVV.

The chain carries TRBV27 and TRBJ2-3, with a tentative D call TRBD2 (5 bases). V was clipped by 7 bases and J by 4 bases, with 15 bases between them. CDR1 MNHEY and CDR2 SMNVEV come from the germline V gene (reference sequence). This CDR3 spans 14 amino acids. The CDR3 here is CASNPRTRADTQYF. The CDR3 DNA reads as TGTGCCAGCAACCCTCGGACGAGGGCAGATACGCAGTATTTT.

The chain joins TRBV19 to TRBJ2-2; possible D gene TRBD1, 6 bases. This CDR3 is 15 amino acids long. CDR1 is LNHDA, CDR2 SQIVND, per germline (reference sequence). Trimming removed 4 bases from V and 6 bases from J, with 15 bases in between. CDR3 bases: TGTGCCAGTAGTACCCTCAGGGGCCATGCCGGGGAGCTGTTTTTT. This translates into CASSTLRGHAGELFF.

This sequence joins TRBV5-4 and TRBJ1-2; 7 nucleotides line up with TRBD1. The germline V gene has CDR1 SGHNT and CDR2 YYREEE (reference sequence). This CDR3 comprises 15 residues. The ends lost 5 bases at V and 2 bases at J; junction bases unmatched: 9. CDR3 DNA: TGTGCCAGCAGGCCTCCGGGACAGCCAAACTATGGCTACACCTTC. Its protein is CASRPPGQPNYGYTF.

The chain is built from TRBV7-2 and TRBJ2-7, with a tentative D call TRBD1 (5 bases). CDR1 SGHTA and CDR2 FQGNSA come from the germline V gene. This CDR3 is built from 15 residues. V dropped 2 bases and J dropped 0 bases, with 11 bases sitting between them. CDR3 DNA sequence: TGTGCCAGCAGCTTAAGGACACTGAGCTCCTACGAGCAGTACTTC. The encoded protein is CASSLRTLSSYEQYF. The full variable domain, with the rest looked up from reference TRBV7-2 and TRBJ2-7, is GAGVSQSPSNKVTEKGKDVELRCDPISGHTALYWYRQSLGQGLEFLIYFQGNSAPDKSGLPSDRFSAERTGGSVSTLTIQRTQQEDSAVYLCASSLRTLSSYEQYFGPGTRLTVT.

Here the CDR3 reads CASSFHGPVPNEQFF. DNA for the CDR3: TGTGCCAGCAGCTTCCACGGCCCGGTCCCAAATGAGCAGTTCTTC. J is TRBJ2-1 and V is TRBV11-2; no definite D call. The V end lost 3 bases, the J end lost 7 bases, and 16 bases lay between the germline ends. The CDR3 is 15 residues long. In germline, CDR1 is SGHAT, CDR2 FQNNGV.

This sequence joins TRBV4-1 and TRBJ1-1; the D is unclear. The germline V and J ends were trimmed by 1 base and 0 bases, with 18 bases remaining between them. CDR3 length: 18 amino acids. Germline V gene sequence: CDR1 MGHRA, CDR2 YSYEKL. The CDR3 region has the DNA TGCGCCAGCAGCCAAGGAGTCCTTGCTAGAAATATGAACACTGAAGCTTTCTTT. Its protein is CASSQGVLARNMNTEAFF.

The chain is built from TRBV10-3 and TRBJ2-2, with D possibly being TRBD2 (6 bases). Per the germline V gene, CDR1 is ENHRY and CDR2 is SYGVKD. Deletions cut 2 bases from V and 7 bases from J, with 17 bases between. This CDR3 is 16 amino acids long. The CDR3 bases are TGTGCCATCAGTGAGGGGCTAGCGAGGGGCGTCGGGGAGCTGTTTTTT. This codes for CAISEGLARGVGELFF.

The V and J genes are TRBV7-2 and TRBJ2-1; D remains ambiguous. The CDR3 is made up of 12 amino acids. V was clipped by 0 bases and J by 6 bases, with 3 bases between them. The germline gives CDR1 SGHTA, CDR2 FQGNSA. CDR3 DNA: TGTGCCAGCAGCTTAGCCCCCAATGAGCAGTTCTTC. Amino acid sequence: CASSLAPNEQFF.

The J gene is TRBJ2-3, the V gene TRBV5-4; D uncertain. The CDR3 consists of 13 residues. V lost 3 bases, J lost 1 base, and 6 bases lay in between. The V gene's germline CDR1 is SGHNT and CDR2 YYREEE (reference sequence). The CDR3 is CASSSTGTDTQYF. The CDR3 DNA sequence: TGTGCCAGCAGCTCTACGGGCACAGATACGCAGTATTTT.

The chain carries TRBV7-6 and TRBJ2-2, with D maybe TRBD2 (5 bases). The CDR3 is made up of 14 amino acids. The V gene's germline CDR1 is SGHVS and CDR2 FNYEAQ. The germline V and J ends were trimmed by 2 bases and 3 bases, with 7 bases remaining between them. The CDR3 loop reads CASSLNGDTGELFF. The CDR3 nucleotides are TGTGCCAGCAGCTTAAACGGGGACACCGGGGAGCTGTTTTTT.

The chain carries TRBV9 and TRBJ2-3, with 11 bases that match TRBD2. Germline lookup yields CDR1 SGDLS and CDR2 YYNGEE. The CDR3 spans 16 residues. J lost 4 bases, V lost 1 base, and 5 bases had no gene match. CDR3 sequence (DNA): TGTGCCAGCAGCGTACTAGCGGGAGGCTTTGCAGATACGCAGTATTTT. Protein product: CASSVLAGGFADTQYF. Full variable domain (missing parts from reference TRBV9 and TRBJ2-3): DSGVTQTPKHLITATGQRVTLRCSPRSGDLSVYWYQQSLDQGLQFLIQYYNGEERAKGNILERFSAQQFPDLHSELNLSSLELGDSALYFCASSVLAGGFADTQYFGPGTRLTVL.

The rearrangement uses TRBV15 and TRBJ2-6, with 9 bases lining up with TRBD1. With V trimmed by 1 base and J by 1 base, 5 bases remained unmatched. Looked up from germline, CDR1 is LNHNV and CDR2 is YYDKDF (reference sequence). The CDR3 loop spans 18 amino acids. CDR3 loop: CATSRGGTGISGANVLTF. The CDR3 region has the DNA TGTGCCACCAGCAGAGGGGGGACAGGGATTTCTGGGGCCAACGTCCTGACTTTC.